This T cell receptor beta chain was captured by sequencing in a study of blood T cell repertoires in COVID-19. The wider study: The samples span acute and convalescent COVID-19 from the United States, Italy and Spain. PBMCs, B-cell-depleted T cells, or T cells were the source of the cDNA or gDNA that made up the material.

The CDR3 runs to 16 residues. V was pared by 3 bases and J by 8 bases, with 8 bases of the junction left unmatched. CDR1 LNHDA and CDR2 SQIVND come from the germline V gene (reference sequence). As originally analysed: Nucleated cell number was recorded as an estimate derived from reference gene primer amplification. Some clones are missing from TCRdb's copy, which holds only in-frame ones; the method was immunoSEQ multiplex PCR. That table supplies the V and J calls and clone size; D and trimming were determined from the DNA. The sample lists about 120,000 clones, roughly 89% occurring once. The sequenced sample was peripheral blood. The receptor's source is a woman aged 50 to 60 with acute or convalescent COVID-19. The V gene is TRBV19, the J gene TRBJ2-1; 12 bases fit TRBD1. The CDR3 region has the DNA TGTGCCAGTAGTATCAGAGAGGGGACAGGGGGCTATGAGCAGTTCTTC. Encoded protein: CASSIREGTGGYEQFF.